The rows below give T cell receptor beta chains drawn from one sample of a study of cytomegalovirus exposure and HLA in healthy donors. Here immunoSEQ multiplex PCR was the method, and the copy in TCRdb shows in-frame clones only, minus some. The table includes around 150,000 clones, approximately 67% detected once. The material sequenced was PBMCs. These TCRs come from a woman between 18 and 29 years old in good health and CMV-seropositive. CDR3s include the opening cysteine and the closing phenylalanine or tryptophan. The D gene is left open where the match is weak. Size values are once, few and many counts, or a class for expanded clones, and some rows have none.

d_call	v_call	clone_size	j_call	cdr3_nt	cdr3_aa
NA	TRBV20-1	NA	TRBJ2-5	TGCAGTGCCCAGGAAGAGACCCAGTACTTC	CSAQEETQYF
NA	TRBV2	NA	TRBJ1-3	TGTGCCAGCAAGGTGGGGGCAAACACCATATATTTT	CASKVGANTIYF
NA	TRBV28	NA	TRBJ2-3	TGTGCCAGCAGCCTGAGGGGGGGAGGGCTCGATACGCAGTATTTT	CASSLRGGGLDTQYF
TRBD1	TRBV11-1	NA	TRBJ1-2	TGTGCCAGCAGTCTGGACAGGGCGGGTGGCTACACCTTC	CASSLDRAGGYTF
NA	TRBV7-9	NA	TRBJ1-4	TGTGCCAGCAGCTTATCAACGGGGGGATATAATGAAAAACTGTTTTTT	CASSLSTGGYNEKLFF
NA	TRBV28	NA	TRBJ1-2	NA	CASSTWATGTRLYGHTF
TRBD1	TRBV6-6	NA	TRBJ1-4	TGTGCCAGCAGCGGAGACAGGGTAGGGATTAATGAAAAACTGTTTTTT	CASSGDRVGINEKLFF
TRBD2	TRBV4-1	NA	TRBJ2-7	TGCGCCAGCAGCCTCGGACTAGCGGGAGCCTACGAGCAGTACTTC	CASSLGLAGAYEQYF
NA	TRBV2	NA	TRBJ2-5	TGTGCCAGCAGTGGTGACTCCCAAGAGACCCAGTACTTC	CASSGDSQETQYF
TRBD2	TRBV15	NA	TRBJ2-5	TGTGCCACCAGCAGAGATTGGGGCGGGAGGGGAGAGACCCAGTACTTC	CATSRDWGGRGETQYF
NA	TRBV5-4	few	TRBJ1-1	TGTGCCAGCAGCTTTCAGGGGTTGGATCAAGCTTTCTTT	CASSFQGLDQAFF
TRBD2	TRBV27	NA	TRBJ2-3	TGTGCCAGCAGTGACCCGGGACTAGAGGGATGGGGTACGCAGTATTTT	CASSDPGLEGWGTQYF
TRBD1	TRBV15	few	TRBJ2-7	TGTGCCACCAGCAGGCGACAGGGAAACTACGAGCAGTACTTC	CATSRRQGNYEQYF
NA	TRBV9	NA	TRBJ2-1	TGTGCCAGCAGCGGGACCGGGAGCTCCTACAATGAGCAGTTCTTC	CASSGTGSSYNEQFF
NA	TRBV18	NA	TRBJ2-5	TGTGCCAGCTCACCAGCGACAGCTCCATACGGCCTAGAGACCCAGTACTTC	CASSPATAPYGLETQYF
NA	TRBV30	NA	TRBJ1-5	TGTGCCTGGAGTGCGGGGTACAATCAGCCCCAGCATTTT	CAWSAGYNQPQHF
TRBD1	TRBV6-5	few	TRBJ1-2	TGTGCCAGTGCACAGGGGGTGGCTGGCTATGGCTACACCTTC	CASAQGVAGYGYTF
TRBD1	TRBV4-1	NA	TRBJ2-7	TGCGCCAGCAGCCAACAGGGACAGGGGGCCCAACTTTACGAGCAGTACTTC	CASSQQGQGAQLYEQYF
TRBD2	TRBV2	few	TRBJ2-7	TGTGCCAGCAGTGGTACTAGCGGGAGGTCTCGCGTGCAGTACTTC	CASSGTSGRSRVQYF
NA	TRBV9	NA	TRBJ2-2	TGTGCCAGCAGCTGGAAGGGGACCGGGGAGCTGTTTTTT	CASSWKGTGELFF
TRBD2	TRBV7-3	NA	TRBJ2-3	TGTGCCAGCAGCTGGGCGGGGGGCGTCAGCACAGATACGCAGTATTTT	CASSWAGGVSTDTQYF
NA	TRBV5-1	NA	TRBJ1-4	TGCGCCAGCAGTGTTTCCGCAACTAATGAAAAACTGTTTTTT	CASSVSATNEKLFF
TRBD2	TRBV19	once	TRBJ2-7	TGTGCCAGTAGCACGGGGAGGGTTGACCCCGTATACGAGCAGTACTTC	CASSTGRVDPVYEQYF
TRBD1	TRBV5-1	NA	TRBJ1-1	TGCGCCAGCAGCTCGGGACAGATGAACACTGAAGCTTTCTTT	CASSSGQMNTEAFF
TRBD1	TRBV15	few	TRBJ1-3	TGTGCCACCAGCACTAGACAGGGCTCTGGAAACACCATATATTTT	CATSTRQGSGNTIYF
NA	TRBV9	NA	TRBJ1-2	TGTGCCAGCAGCGGATACAGGGATAATAACTATGGCTACACCTTC	CASSGYRDNNYGYTF
NA	TRBV2	few	TRBJ1-6	TGTGCCAGCCGAGAGAATAATTCACCCCTCCACTTT	CASRENNSPLHF
TRBD1	TRBV2	once	TRBJ2-1	TGTGCCAGCTGCCGACAGGGACCCTACAATGAGCAGTTCTTC	CASCRQGPYNEQFF
NA	TRBV10-2	few	TRBJ1-2	TGCGCCACAGAAAACCGCCCAACCTATGGCTACACCTTC	CATENRPTYGYTF
TRBD1	TRBV27	NA	TRBJ2-7	TGTGCCAGCAGTCGCCGACAGGGAGCCTACGAGCAGTACTTC	CASSRRQGAYEQYF
NA	TRBV25-1	once	TRBJ2-2	TGTGCCAGCCTCGACACCGGGGAGCTGTTTTTT	CASLDTGELFF
NA	TRBV18	NA	TRBJ1-1	TGTGCCAGCTCACCATCGACAGGGAACACTGAAGCTTTCTTT	CASSPSTGNTEAFF
NA	TRBV27	NA	TRBJ2-2	TGTGCCAGCACCGGTCTCAGGGTCCGAGCAGGCGGGGAGCTGTTTTTT	CASTGLRVRAGGELFF
TRBD2	TRBV4-3	NA	TRBJ2-2	TGCGCCAGCAGCCAAGATATTGGGGGGAGGGACACCGGGGAGCTGTTTTTT	CASSQDIGGRDTGELFF
NA	TRBV30	NA	TRBJ1-2	TGTGCCTCCCCCATCGGGACAACCACAGGAGGTGGCTACACCTTC	CASPIGTTTGGGYTF
TRBD1	TRBV7-6	NA	TRBJ2-2	TGTGCCAGCAGCTTAATGGGACAGGCCCGACTGAACACCGGGGAGCTGTTTTTT	CASSLMGQARLNTGELFF
NA	TRBV7-2	NA	TRBJ1-4	TGTGCCAGCAGCCAAAGAACAGGATCGGCTAATGAAAAACTGTTTTTT	CASSQRTGSANEKLFF
NA	TRBV7-9	once	TRBJ2-6	TGTGCCAGCAGCCTTTCTTCCGGGGTATCCTCTGGGGCCAACGTCCTGACTTTC	CASSLSSGVSSGANVLTF
TRBD2	TRBV9	NA	TRBJ2-3	TGTGCCAGCAGCGTACTCGGGACTAGCGGAACAGATACGCAGTATTTT	CASSVLGTSGTDTQYF